This entry lists 18 T cell receptor beta chains sequenced from one sample in a study of shared clonotypes between healthy human individuals. Only in-frame clones appear in the TCRdb table, and some are missing; sequencing was by immunoSEQ multiplex PCR. The sample has roughly 2.6 million clones; more than 80% are singletons. The sample consisted of naive CD4+ T cells sorted from blood. Subset of the sample: CD45RA+ positively selected. These receptor sequences come from a man aged 18 to 30 in good health.

The chain carries TRBV5-1 and TRBJ1-1; no clear D. This CDR3 has 15 amino acids. Germline values: CDR1 SGHRS, CDR2 YFSETQ. The V end lost 0 bases, the J end lost 2 bases, and 11 bases lay between the germline ends. The CDR3 region has the DNA TGCGCCAGCAGCTTGGGTAGTGAGGGTAACACTGAAGCTTTCTTT. Protein: CASSLGSEGNTEAFF. The variable domain in full, completed from reference TRBV5-1 and TRBJ1-1, reads KAGVTQTPRYLIKTRGQQVTLSCSPISGHRSVSWYQQTPGQGLQFLFEYFSETQRNKGNFPGRFSGRQFSNSRSEMNVSTLELGDSALYLCASSLGSEGNTEAFFGQGTRLTVV.

This clone came up a few times. The chain has TRBV10-3 and TRBJ1-5; D possibly corresponds to TRBD1 (5 bases). The CDR3 spans 13 residues. Germline loops: CDR1 ENHRY, CDR2 SYGVKD. With 5 bases removed from V and 4 bases from J, the gap between germline ends came to 9 bases. Written as DNA, the CDR3 is TGTGCCATCAGTTTTCAGGGTAATCAGCCCCAGCATTTT. Translated, it gives CAISFQGNQPQHF.

The chain joins TRBV7-9 to TRBJ2-2; 8 nucleotides agree with TRBD1. V trimming: 5 bases; J trimming: 3 bases; junction bases outside the gene matches: 11. CDR1 and CDR2 from the germline V gene are SEHNR and FQNEAQ (reference sequence). The CDR3 has 17 amino acids. The CDR3 DNA is TGTGCCAGCAGCCCGCCCCAGGGGGCGCGTGACACCGGGGAGCTGTTTTTT. Its translation is CASSPPQGARDTGELFF.

The chain couples TRBV9 to TRBJ1-5, with 8 bases aligning to TRBD1. CDR1 is SGDLS, CDR2 YYNGEE, per germline. The J segment lost 7 bases and the V segment lost 1 base, leaving 4 bases of the junction unmatched. The CDR3 length is 14 residues. For the CDR3, the DNA is TGTGCCAGCAGCGTAAACAGGGGGGACCAGCCCCAGCATTTT. It encodes CASSVNRGDQPQHF.

The CDR3 DNA is TGTGCCAGCAGCGCCCAGGGCCACGAGCAGTACTTC. Translating gives CASSAQGHEQYF. The rearrangement uses TRBV28 and TRBJ2-7, with a possible D match to TRBD1 (5 bases). Trimming pared 6 bases from V and 5 bases from J, leaving 11 bases between. This CDR3 contains 12 residues. Germline V gene data show CDR1 as MDHEN and CDR2 as SYDVKM.

The chain couples TRBV2 to TRBJ2-7; 12 bases are a match to TRBD2. Germline CDR1 SNHLY, CDR2 FYNNEI. Trimming cost V 4 bases and J 5 bases; bases outside gene matches: 6. The CDR3 sequence is 15 residues long. This CDR3 is CASSGLAGVLDEQYF. Written as DNA, the CDR3 is TGTGCCAGCAGTGGACTAGCGGGAGTTTTGGACGAGCAGTACTTC.

The chain combines TRBV19 with TRBJ1-2; maybe TRBD1 (5 bases). Trimming stripped 2 bases from V and 3 bases from J, with 10 bases between. This CDR3 comprises 14 residues. CDR1 LNHDA and CDR2 SQIVND come from the germline V gene (reference sequence). The CDR3 DNA is TGTGCCAGTAGTATACCTCCGGGACACTATGGCTACACCTTC. This translates into CASSIPPGHYGYTF.

The chain uses TRBV5-1 and TRBJ2-7; unclear D gene. CDR1 and CDR2 (germline): SGHRS, YFSETQ. V gave up 0 bases and J gave up 3 bases, with 7 bases separating them. CDR3 length: 13 residues. The CDR3 DNA is TGCGCCAGCAGCTTGGGAATGGACTACGAGCAGTACTTC. Its translation is CASSLGMDYEQYF. The full variable domain, its missing parts supplied by reference TRBV5-1 and TRBJ2-7, is KAGVTQTPRYLIKTRGQQVTLSCSPISGHRSVSWYQQTPGQGLQFLFEYFSETQRNKGNFPGRFSGRQFSNSRSEMNVSTLELGDSALYLCASSLGMDYEQYFGPGTRLTVT.

The V call is TRBV6-5, the J call TRBJ1-1; D is possibly TRBD1 (6 bases). The CDR3 is 12 residues long. CDR1 is MNHEY and CDR2 is SVGAGI in the germline V gene. The V end lost 10 bases, the J end lost 4 bases, and 13 bases lay between the germline ends. The CDR3 loop is CATFRGVTEAFF. The CDR3 region has the DNA TGTGCCACTTTCAGGGGAGTCACTGAAGCTTTCTTT.

This chain uses TRBV5-6 with TRBJ2-3; TRBD2 matches at 8 bases. V lost 0 bases and J lost 2; bases outside the gene matches: 5. The CDR3 has 16 amino acids. Germline CDR1 SGHDT, CDR2 YYEEEE. CDR3 coding DNA: TGTGCCAGCAGCTTGGAACCGGGGGGGCTCACAGATACGCAGTATTTT. Amino acid sequence: CASSLEPGGLTDTQYF.

Of note for this clone: This sample also contains other DNA sequences that code for the same CDR3. V gene TRBV28 combines with J gene TRBJ2-7, with D maybe TRBD1 (6 bases). The germline V and J ends were trimmed by 3 bases and 1 base, with 7 bases remaining between them. CDR3 length equals 13 residues. CDR1 and CDR2 from the germline V gene are MDHEN and SYDVKM. The CDR3 sequence: CASSLQGSYEQYF. CDR3 nucleotides: TGTGCCAGCAGTTTGCAGGGGTCCTACGAGCAGTACTTC. The full variable domain, rest sourced from reference TRBV28 and TRBJ2-7, is DVKVTQSSRYLVKRTGEKVFLECVQDMDHENMFWYRQDPGLGLRLIYFSYDVKMKEKGDIPEGYSVSREKKERFSLILESASTNQTSMYLCASSLQGSYEQYFGPGTRLTVT.

As for this clone: An end of the junction differs from the germline gene, which may be a read error. The CDR3 DNA reads as TGTGCTAGCAGCTTAGGGGCAGGCCGAGGCACCGGGGAGCTGTTTTTT. It codes for CASSLGAGRGTGELFF. The chain uses TRBV7-7 and TRBJ2-2; perhaps TRBD1 as D (5 bases). Germline V gives CDR1 SSHAT, CDR2 FNYEAQ (reference sequence). The CDR3 loop spans 16 amino acids.

CDR3 bases: TGTGCCAGCAGCCGCTCGGGAGGGGAGACCCAGTACTTC. It is translated as CASSRSGGETQYF. This rearrangement joins TRBV5-8 to TRBJ2-5, with 8 nucleotides matching TRBD2. The V gene's germline CDR1 is SGHTS and CDR2 YDEGEE. The CDR3 length is 13 residues. Trimming removed 4 bases from V and 5 bases from J; junction bases left unmatched: 4.

This chain joins TRBV28 and TRBJ2-7, with 8 bases fitting TRBD2. The CDR3 is 15 amino acids. Germline V gene lookup returns CDR1 MDHEN and CDR2 SYDVKM. Trimming removed 3 bases from V and 2 bases from J; junction bases left unmatched: 6. The CDR3 here is CASSFYSGEPYEQYF. Here the CDR3 DNA reads TGTGCCAGCAGTTTTTATAGCGGGGAGCCCTACGAGCAGTACTTC.

The chain recombines TRBV28 with TRBJ2-2; D is perhaps TRBD1 (5 bases). Germline assignment: CDR1 MDHEN and CDR2 SYDVKM. V lost 5 bases to trimming and J lost 4 bases, with 14 bases between them. The CDR3 sequence is 15 residues long. CDR3 protein: CASSPAGSGTGELFF. DNA of the CDR3: TGTGCCAGCAGTCCGGCAGGGTCGGGCACCGGGGAGCTGTTTTTT. Complete variable domain (other parts from reference TRBV28 and TRBJ2-2): DVKVTQSSRYLVKRTGEKVFLECVQDMDHENMFWYRQDPGLGLRLIYFSYDVKMKEKGDIPEGYSVSREKKERFSLILESASTNQTSMYLCASSPAGSGTGELFFGEGSRLTVL.

The CDR3 here is CASSHDSSEQYF. The CDR3 coding sequence is TGCGCCAGCAGCCATGACAGTTCCGAGCAGTACTTC. The chain has TRBV4-1 and TRBJ2-7; D perhaps matches TRBD1 (5 bases). CDR3 length equals 12 residues. V was trimmed by 3 bases and J by 6 bases, leaving 9 bases between them. In germline, CDR1 is MGHRA, CDR2 YSYEKL.

V usage is TRBV29-1 and J usage is TRBJ2-5; 7 bases line up with TRBD2. CDR3 length: 13 residues. Looked up from germline, CDR1 is SQVTM and CDR2 is ANQGSEA. V was clipped by 2 bases and J by 5 bases; unmatched bases: 5. The CDR3 reads CSVESSGYETQYF. CDR3 nucleotide sequence: TGCAGCGTTGAATCTAGCGGTTACGAGACCCAGTACTTC. Supplemented by reference TRBV29-1 and TRBJ2-5, the full variable domain reads SAVISQKPSRDICQRGTSLTIQCQVDSQVTMMFWYRQQPGQSLTLIATANQGSEATYESGFVIDKFPISRPNLTFSTLTVSNMSPEDSSIYLCSVESSGYETQYFGPGTRLLVL.

Regarding this clone: The same CDR3 arises from other DNA sequences in this sample as well. This sequence joins TRBV7-9 and TRBJ2-3, with 11 bases aligning to TRBD2. The trim removed 5 bases at V and 6 bases at J, leaving 7 bases unmatched. The CDR3 runs 15 residues. Germline lookup yields CDR1 SEHNR and CDR2 FQNEAQ (reference sequence). The CDR3 protein is CASSNSGGAADTQYF. The CDR3 bases are TGTGCCAGCAGCAATAGCGGGGGGGCCGCGGATACGCAGTATTTT.